This T cell receptor (beta chain) was captured by sequencing in a study of blood T cell repertoires in COVID-19. Study as a whole: Sample material is recorded as cDNA or gDNA derived from T cells, B-cell-depleted T cells, or PBMCs.

The CDR3 has 14 residues. CDR1 is SGHTA, CDR2 FQGNSA, per germline. V was pared by 5 bases and J by 3 bases, with 13 bases between. Sequencing was performed with immunoSEQ multiplex PCR; in TCRdb, only in-frame clones are kept and a portion is missing. The data contain about 500,000 clones, roughly 89% of them singletons. Seattle cases were enrolled at active infection and followed longitudinally. The receptor was isolated from a woman aged 45 to 65 with COVID-19, enrolled during active disease. This chain links TRBV7-2 with TRBJ1-2; the D gene is possibly TRBD1 (5 bases). Sequenced material: peripheral blood. The CDR3: CASSHPTEDYGYTF. The CDR3 coding sequence is TGTGCCAGCAGCCACCCGACAGAGGACTATGGCTACACCTTC.